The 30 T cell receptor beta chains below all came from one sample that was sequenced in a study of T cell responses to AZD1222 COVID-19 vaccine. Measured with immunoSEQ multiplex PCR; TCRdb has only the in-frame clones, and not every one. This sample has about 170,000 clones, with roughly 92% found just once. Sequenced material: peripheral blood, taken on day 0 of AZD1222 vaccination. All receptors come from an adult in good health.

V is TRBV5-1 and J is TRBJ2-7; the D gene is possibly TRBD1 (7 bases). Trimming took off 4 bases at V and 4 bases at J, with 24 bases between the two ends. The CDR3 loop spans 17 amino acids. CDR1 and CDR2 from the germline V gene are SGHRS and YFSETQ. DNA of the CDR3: TGCGCCAGCAGCACAAACCCTATCTCAGGGGGGTATTACGAGCAGTACTTC. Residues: CASSTNPISGGYYEQYF.

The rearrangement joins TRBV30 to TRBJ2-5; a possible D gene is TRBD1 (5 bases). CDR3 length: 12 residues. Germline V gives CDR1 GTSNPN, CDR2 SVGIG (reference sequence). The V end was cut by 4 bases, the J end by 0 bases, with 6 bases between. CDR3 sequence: CAWKGNQETQYF. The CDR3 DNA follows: TGTGCCTGGAAGGGGAACCAAGAGACCCAGTACTTC.

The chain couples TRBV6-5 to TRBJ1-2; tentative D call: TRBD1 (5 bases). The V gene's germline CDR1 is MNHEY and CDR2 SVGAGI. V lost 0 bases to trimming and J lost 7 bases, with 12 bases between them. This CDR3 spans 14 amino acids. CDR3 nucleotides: TGTGCCAGCAGTTACTCGTCGACAGTCGGTGGCTACACCTTC. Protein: CASSYSSTVGGYTF.

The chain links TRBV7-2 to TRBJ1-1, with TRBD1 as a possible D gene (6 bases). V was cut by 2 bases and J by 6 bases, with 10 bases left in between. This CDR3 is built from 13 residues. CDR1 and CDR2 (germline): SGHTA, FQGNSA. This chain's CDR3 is CASSLPGEPEAFF. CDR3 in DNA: TGTGCCAGCAGCTTACCAGGGGAACCTGAAGCTTTCTTT.

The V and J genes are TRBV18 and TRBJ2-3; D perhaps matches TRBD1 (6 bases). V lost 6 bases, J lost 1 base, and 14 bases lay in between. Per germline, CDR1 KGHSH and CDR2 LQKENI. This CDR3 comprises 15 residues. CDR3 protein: CASSPGTFGTDTQYF. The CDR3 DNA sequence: TGTGCCAGCTCCCCAGGGACATTTGGCACAGATACGCAGTATTTT.

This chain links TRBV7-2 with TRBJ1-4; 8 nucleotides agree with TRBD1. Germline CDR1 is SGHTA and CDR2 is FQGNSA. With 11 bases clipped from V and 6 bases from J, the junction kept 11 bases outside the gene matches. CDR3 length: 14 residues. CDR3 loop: CAVGSRGPDEKLFF. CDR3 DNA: TGTGCCGTAGGGAGCAGGGGGCCTGATGAAAAACTGTTTTTT. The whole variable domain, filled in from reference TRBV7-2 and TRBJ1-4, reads GAGVSQSPSNKVTEKGKDVELRCDPISGHTALYWYRQSLGQGLEFLIYFQGNSAPDKSGLPSDRFSAERTGGSVSTLTIQRTQQEDSAVYLCAVGSRGPDEKLFFGSGTQLSVL.

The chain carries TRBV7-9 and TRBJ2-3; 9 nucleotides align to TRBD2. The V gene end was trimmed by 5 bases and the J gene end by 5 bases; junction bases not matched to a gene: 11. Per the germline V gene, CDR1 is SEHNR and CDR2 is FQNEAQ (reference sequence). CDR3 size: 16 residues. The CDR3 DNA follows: TGTGCCAGCAGCGACGGACTAGCGATGTCTAGAGATACGCAGTATTTT. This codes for CASSDGLAMSRDTQYF.

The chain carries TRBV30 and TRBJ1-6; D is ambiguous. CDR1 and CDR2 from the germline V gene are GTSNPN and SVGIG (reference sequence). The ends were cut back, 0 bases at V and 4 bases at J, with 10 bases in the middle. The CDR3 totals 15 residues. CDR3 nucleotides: TGTGCCTGGAGTGTACAAGTACATTATAATTCACCCCTCCACTTT. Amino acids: CAWSVQVHYNSPLHF. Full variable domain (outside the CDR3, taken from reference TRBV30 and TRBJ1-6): SQTIHQWPATLVQPVGSPLSLECTVEGTSNPNLYWYRQAAGRGLQLLFYSVGIGQISSEVPQNLSASRPQDRQFILSSKKLLLSDSGFYLCAWSVQVHYNSPLHFGNGTRLTVT.

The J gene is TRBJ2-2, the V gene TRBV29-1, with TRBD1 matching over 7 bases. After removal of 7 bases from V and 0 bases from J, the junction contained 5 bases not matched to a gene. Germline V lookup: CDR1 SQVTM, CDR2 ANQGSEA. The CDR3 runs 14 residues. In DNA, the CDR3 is TGCAGCGGTGGGGACAGTACGAACACCGGGGAGCTGTTTTTT. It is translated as CSGGDSTNTGELFF.

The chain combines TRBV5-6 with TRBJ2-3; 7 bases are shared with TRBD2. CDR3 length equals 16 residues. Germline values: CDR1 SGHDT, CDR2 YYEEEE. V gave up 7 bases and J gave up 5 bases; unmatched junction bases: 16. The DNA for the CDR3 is TGTGCCAGCCGCACCACGGGGCGGGGGAAGGTAGATACGCAGTATTTT. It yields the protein CASRTTGRGKVDTQYF. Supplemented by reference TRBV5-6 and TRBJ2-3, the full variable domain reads DAGVTQSPTHLIKTRGQQVTLRCSPKSGHDTVSWYQQALGQGPQFIFQYYEEEERQRGNFPDRFSGHQFPNYSSELNVNALLLGDSALYLCASRTTGRGKVDTQYFGPGTRLTVL.

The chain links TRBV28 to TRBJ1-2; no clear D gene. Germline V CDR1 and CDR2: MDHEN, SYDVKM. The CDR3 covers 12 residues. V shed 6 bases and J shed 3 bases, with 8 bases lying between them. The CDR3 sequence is CASSDSYYGYTF. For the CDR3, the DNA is TGTGCCAGCAGCGATTCGTACTATGGCTACACCTTC.

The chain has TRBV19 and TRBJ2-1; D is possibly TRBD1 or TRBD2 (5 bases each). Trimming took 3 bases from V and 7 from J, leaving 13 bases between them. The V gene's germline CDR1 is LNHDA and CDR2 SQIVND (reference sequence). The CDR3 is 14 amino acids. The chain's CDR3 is CASSMRGSLNEQFF. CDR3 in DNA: TGTGCCAGTAGTATGAGGGGTAGTCTGAATGAGCAGTTCTTC. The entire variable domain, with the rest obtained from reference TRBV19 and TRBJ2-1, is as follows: DGGITQSPKYLFRKEGQNVTLSCEQNLNHDAMYWYRQDPGQGLRLIYYSQIVNDFQKGDIAEGYSVSREKKESFPLTVTSAQKNPTAFYLCASSMRGSLNEQFFGPGTRLTVL.

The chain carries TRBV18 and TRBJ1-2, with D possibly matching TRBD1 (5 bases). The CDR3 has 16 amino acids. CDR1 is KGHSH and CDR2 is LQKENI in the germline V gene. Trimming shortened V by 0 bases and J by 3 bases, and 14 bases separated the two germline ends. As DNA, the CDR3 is TGTGCCAGCTCACCACCTACGGGGGGTGATCACTATGGCTACACCTTC. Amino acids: CASSPPTGGDHYGYTF.

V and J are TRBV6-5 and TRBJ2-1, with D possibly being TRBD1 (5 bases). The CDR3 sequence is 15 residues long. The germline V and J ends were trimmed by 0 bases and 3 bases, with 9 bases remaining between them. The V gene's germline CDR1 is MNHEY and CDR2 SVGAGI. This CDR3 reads CASSYSGAHYNEQFF. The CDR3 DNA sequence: TGTGCCAGCAGTTACTCTGGGGCCCACTACAATGAGCAGTTCTTC.

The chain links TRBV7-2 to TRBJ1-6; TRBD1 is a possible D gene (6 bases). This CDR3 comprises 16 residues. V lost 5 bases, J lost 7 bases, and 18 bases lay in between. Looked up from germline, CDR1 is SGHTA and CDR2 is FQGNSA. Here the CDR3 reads CASSTRRGGRNSPLHF. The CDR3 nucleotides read TGTGCCAGCAGCACAAGAAGGGGGGGAAGGAATTCACCCCTCCACTTT.

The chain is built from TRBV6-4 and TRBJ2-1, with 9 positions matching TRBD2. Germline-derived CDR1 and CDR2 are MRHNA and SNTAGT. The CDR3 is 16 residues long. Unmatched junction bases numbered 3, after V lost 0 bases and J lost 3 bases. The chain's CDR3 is CASSDSGGGDYNEQFF. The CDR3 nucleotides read TGTGCCAGCAGTGACTCTGGCGGGGGGGACTACAATGAGCAGTTCTTC.

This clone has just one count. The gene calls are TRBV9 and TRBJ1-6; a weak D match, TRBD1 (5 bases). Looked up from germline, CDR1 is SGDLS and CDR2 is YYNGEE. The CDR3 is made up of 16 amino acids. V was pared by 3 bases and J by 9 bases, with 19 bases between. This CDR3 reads CASSGGGVLSGSPLHF. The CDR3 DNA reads TGTGCCAGCAGCGGCGGAGGGGTATTGTCTGGTTCACCCCTCCACTTT.

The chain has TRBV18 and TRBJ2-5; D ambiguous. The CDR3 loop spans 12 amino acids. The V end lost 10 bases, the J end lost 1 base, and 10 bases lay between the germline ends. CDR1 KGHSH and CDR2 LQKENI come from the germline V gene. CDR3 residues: CATTASQETQYF. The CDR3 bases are TGTGCCACGACGGCGAGCCAAGAGACCCAGTACTTC.

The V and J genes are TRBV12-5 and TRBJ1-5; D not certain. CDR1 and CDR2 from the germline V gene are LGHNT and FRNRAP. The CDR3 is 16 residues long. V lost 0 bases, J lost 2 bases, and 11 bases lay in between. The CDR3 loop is CASGLVSGRGNQPQHF. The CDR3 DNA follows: TGTGCTAGTGGTTTGGTATCTGGGAGAGGCAATCAGCCCCAGCATTTT.

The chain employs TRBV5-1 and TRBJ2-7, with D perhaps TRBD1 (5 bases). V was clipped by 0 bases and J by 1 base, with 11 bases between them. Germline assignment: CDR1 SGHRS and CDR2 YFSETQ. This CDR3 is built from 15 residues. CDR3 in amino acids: CASSLGAGFSYEQYF. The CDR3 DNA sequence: TGCGCCAGCAGCTTGGGGGCAGGGTTTTCCTACGAGCAGTACTTC.

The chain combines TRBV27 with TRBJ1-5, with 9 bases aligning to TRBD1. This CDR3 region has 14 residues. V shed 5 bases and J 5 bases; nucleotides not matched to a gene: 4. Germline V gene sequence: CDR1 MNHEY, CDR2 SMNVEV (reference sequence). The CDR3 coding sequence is TGTGCCAGCAGTATAAGACAGGGGGATCAGCCCCAGCATTTT. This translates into CASSIRQGDQPQHF.

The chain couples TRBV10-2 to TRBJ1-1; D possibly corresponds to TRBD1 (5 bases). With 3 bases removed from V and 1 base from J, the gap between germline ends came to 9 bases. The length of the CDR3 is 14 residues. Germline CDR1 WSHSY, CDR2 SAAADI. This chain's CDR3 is CASSDGHRNTEAFF. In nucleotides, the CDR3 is TGCGCCAGCAGTGACGGACACCGGAACACTGAAGCTTTCTTT.

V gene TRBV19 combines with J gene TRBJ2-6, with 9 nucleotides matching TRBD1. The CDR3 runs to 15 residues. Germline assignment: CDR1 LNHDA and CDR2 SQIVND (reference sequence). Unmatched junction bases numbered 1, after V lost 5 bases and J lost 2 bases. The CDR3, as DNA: TGTGCCAGTAGTCGACAGGGGGCTGGGGCCAACGTCCTGACTTTC. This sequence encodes CASSRQGAGANVLTF.

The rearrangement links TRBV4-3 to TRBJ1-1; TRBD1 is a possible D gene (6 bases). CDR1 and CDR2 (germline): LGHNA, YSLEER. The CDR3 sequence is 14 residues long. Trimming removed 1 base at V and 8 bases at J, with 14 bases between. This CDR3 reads CASSQVAGAGEAFF. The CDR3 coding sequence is TGCGCCAGCAGCCAAGTAGCAGGGGCCGGCGAAGCTTTCTTT.

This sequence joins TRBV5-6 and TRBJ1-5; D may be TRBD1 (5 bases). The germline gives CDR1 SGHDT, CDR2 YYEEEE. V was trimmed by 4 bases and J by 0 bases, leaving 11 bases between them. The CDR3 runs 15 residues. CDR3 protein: CASSLGVNSNQPQHF. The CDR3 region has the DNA TGTGCCAGCAGCCTGGGGGTCAATAGCAATCAGCCCCAGCATTTT.

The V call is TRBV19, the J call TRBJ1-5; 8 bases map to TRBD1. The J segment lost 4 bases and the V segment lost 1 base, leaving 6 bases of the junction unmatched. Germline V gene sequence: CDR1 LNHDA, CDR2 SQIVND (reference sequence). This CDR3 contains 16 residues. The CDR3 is CASSIGFRTGNQPQHF. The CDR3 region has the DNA TGTGCCAGTAGTATAGGATTTCGGACAGGGAATCAGCCCCAGCATTTT.

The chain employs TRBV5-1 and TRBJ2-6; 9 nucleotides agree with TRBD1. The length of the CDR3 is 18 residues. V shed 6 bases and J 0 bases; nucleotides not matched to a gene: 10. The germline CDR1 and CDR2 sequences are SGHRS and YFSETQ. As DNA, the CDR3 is TGCGCCAGCACCAGGAGGACAGGGGCTTCCTCTGGGGCCAACGTCCTGACTTTC. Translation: CASTRRTGASSGANVLTF.

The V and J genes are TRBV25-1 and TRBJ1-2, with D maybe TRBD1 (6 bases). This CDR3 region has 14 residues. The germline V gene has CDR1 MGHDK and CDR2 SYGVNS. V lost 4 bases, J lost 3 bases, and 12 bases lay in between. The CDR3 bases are TGTGCCAGCAGTGCCTCGGACAGATACTATGGCTACACCTTC. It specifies CASSASDRYYGYTF.

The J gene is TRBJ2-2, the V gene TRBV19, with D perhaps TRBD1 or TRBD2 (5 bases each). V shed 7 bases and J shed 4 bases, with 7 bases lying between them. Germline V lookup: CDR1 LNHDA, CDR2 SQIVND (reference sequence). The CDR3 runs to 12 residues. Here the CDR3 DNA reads TGTGCCAGTATTGGGGGCACCGGGGAGCTGTTTTTT. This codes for CASIGGTGELFF.

The chain's CDR3 is CASSLSSGSLGNTIYF. The CDR3 coding sequence is TGTGCCAGCAGCTTATCGTCTGGGAGCCTCGGAAACACCATATATTTT. The rearrangement links TRBV7-8 to TRBJ1-3; D gene uncertain. V shed 2 bases and J shed 4 bases, with 15 bases lying between them. CDR3 length equals 16 residues. Germline V lookup: CDR1 SGHVS, CDR2 FQNEAQ.